Presented here are 9 T cell receptor beta chains from one specimen sequenced in a study of blood T cell repertoires in COVID-19. Repertoires were generated with immunoSEQ multiplex PCR, while TCRdb's copy carries only in-frame clones and drops some. The profile shows 250,000 to 300,000 clones, approximately 88% of them singletons. Sequences were obtained from peripheral blood. All receptors come from a woman aged 25-40 years who had recovered from COVID-19.

The chain couples TRBV11-2 to TRBJ2-7, with D perhaps matching TRBD1 (6 bases). The CDR3 length is 14 residues. The germline CDR1 and CDR2 sequences are SGHAT and FQNNGV. V was cut by 4 bases and J by 0 bases, with 10 bases left in between. The CDR3 DNA is TGTGCCAGCAGCTCAGTGACAGGCTCCTACGAGCAGTACTTC. Amino acid sequence: CASSSVTGSYEQYF.

The V call is TRBV7-2, the J call TRBJ1-5; D possibly corresponds to TRBD1 (5 bases). The ends were cut back, 3 bases at V and 2 bases at J, with 17 bases in the middle. CDR1 is SGHTA, CDR2 FQGNSA, per germline. This CDR3 is built from 17 residues. CDR3 residues: CASSLVAGFEGNQPQHF. CDR3 bases: TGTGCCAGCAGCTTGGTGGCAGGGTTCGAAGGCAATCAGCCCCAGCATTTT.

This chain connects TRBV7-9 to TRBJ2-3, with D possibly matching TRBD1 (6 bases). V gave up 7 bases and J gave up 6 bases, with 20 bases separating them. In germline, CDR1 is SEHNR, CDR2 FQNEAQ (reference sequence). The CDR3 runs to 15 residues. In nucleotides, the CDR3 is TGTGCCAGCATCGAGGGACAATTGGGGTCGGATACGCAGTATTTT. It yields the protein CASIEGQLGSDTQYF. The variable domain in full, completed from reference TRBV7-9 and TRBJ2-3, reads DTGVSQNPRHKITKRGQNVTFRCDPISEHNRLYWYRQTLGQGPEFLTYFQNEAQLEKSRLLSDRFSAERPKGSFSTLEIQRTEQGDSAMYLCASIEGQLGSDTQYFGPGTRLTVL.

The CDR3 loop is CASSLGGGGPSYEQYF. The CDR3 coding sequence is TGCGCCAGCAGCTTGGGTGGCGGGGGGCCTTCCTACGAGCAGTACTTC. The chain links TRBV5-1 to TRBJ2-7; 8 positions match TRBD2. This CDR3 spans 16 amino acids. Trimming cost V 0 bases and J 1 base; bases outside gene matches: 6. The germline CDR1 and CDR2 sequences are SGHRS and YFSETQ.

This sequence joins TRBV9 and TRBJ2-2, with 8 bases identical to TRBD1. The CDR3 contains 17 residues. Trimming cost V 4 bases and J 4 bases; bases outside gene matches: 12. The germline gives CDR1 SGDLS, CDR2 YYNGEE. CDR3 region: CASSPTGAKWVTGELFF. Here the CDR3 DNA reads TGTGCCAGCAGCCCGACAGGGGCCAAATGGGTCACCGGGGAGCTGTTTTTT.

V usage is TRBV24-1 and J usage is TRBJ2-1; a weak D match, TRBD1 (6 bases). CDR1 KGHDR and CDR2 SFDVKD come from the germline V gene. V was cut by 5 bases and J by 10 bases, with 11 bases left in between. This CDR3 is 12 amino acids long. CDR3 residues: CATSVPGTEQFF. The CDR3 bases are TGTGCCACCAGTGTCCCGGGGACAGAGCAGTTCTTC.

This sequence joins TRBV2 and TRBJ2-7; TRBD1 matches 9 bases. This CDR3 comprises 13 residues. The V gene's germline CDR1 is SNHLY and CDR2 FYNNEI. V gave up 8 bases and J gave up 3 bases; unmatched junction bases: 5. The CDR3 nucleotides read TGTGCCAGCCGGACAGGGGCCATCTACGAGCAGTACTTC. Its protein is CASRTGAIYEQYF.

The chain is built from TRBV4-2 and TRBJ2-2; 7 positions match TRBD2. J was trimmed by 5 bases and V by 0 bases; bases with no gene match: 12. From germline, CDR1 is LGHNA and CDR2 YNFKEQ. The CDR3 spans 18 residues. CDR3 bases: TGTGCCAGCAGCCAAGACCCCGCTAAGCGGGGTTGGACCGGGGAGCTGTTTTTT. It yields the protein CASSQDPAKRGWTGELFF.

The chain employs TRBV19 and TRBJ1-1; 10 bases align to TRBD1. The CDR3 contains 15 residues. The germline V gene has CDR1 LNHDA and CDR2 SQIVND (reference sequence). J was trimmed by 5 bases and V by 5 bases; bases with no gene match: 8. The CDR3 spells CASSPGQGIGTEAFF. CDR3 DNA: TGTGCCAGTAGTCCGGGACAGGGGATTGGGACTGAAGCTTTCTTT.